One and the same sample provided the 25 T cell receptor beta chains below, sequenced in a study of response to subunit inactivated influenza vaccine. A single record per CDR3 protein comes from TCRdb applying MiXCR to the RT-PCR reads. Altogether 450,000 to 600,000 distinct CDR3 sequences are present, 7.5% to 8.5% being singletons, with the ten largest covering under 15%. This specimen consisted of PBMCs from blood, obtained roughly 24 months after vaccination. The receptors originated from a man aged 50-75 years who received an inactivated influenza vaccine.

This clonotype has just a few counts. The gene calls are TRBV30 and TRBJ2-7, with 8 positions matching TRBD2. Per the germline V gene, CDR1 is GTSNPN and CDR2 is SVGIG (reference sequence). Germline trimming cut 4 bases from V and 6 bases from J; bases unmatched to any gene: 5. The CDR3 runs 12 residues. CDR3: CAWTLGGVEQYF. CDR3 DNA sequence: TGTGCCTGGACCCTCGGGGGGGTCGAGCAGTACTTC.

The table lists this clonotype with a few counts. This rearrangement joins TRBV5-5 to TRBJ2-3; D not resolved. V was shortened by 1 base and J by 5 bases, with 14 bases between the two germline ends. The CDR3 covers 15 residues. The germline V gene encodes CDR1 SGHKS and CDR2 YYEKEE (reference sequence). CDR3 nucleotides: TGTGCCAGCAGCTTGATGGTCCTAGATGTAGATACGCAGTATTTT. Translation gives CASSLMVLDVDTQYF.

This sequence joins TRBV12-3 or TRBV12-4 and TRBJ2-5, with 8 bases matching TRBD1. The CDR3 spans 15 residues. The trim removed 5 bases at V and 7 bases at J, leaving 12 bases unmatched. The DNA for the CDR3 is TGTGCCAGCAGTCCCTCGGGACAGGCCAGCGGGACCCAGTACTTC. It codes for CASSPSGQASGTQYF.

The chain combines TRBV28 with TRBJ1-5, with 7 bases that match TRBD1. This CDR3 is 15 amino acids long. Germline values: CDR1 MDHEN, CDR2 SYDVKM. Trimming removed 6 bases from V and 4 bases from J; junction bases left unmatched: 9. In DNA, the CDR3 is TGTGCCAGCAGGCGACAGGGATCTGGGAATCAGCCCCAGCATTTT. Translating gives CASRRQGSGNQPQHF.

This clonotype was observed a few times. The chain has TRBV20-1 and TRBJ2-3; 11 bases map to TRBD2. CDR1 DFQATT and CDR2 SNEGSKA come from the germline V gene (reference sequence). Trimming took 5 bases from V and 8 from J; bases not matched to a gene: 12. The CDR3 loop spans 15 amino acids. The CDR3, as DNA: TGCAGTGCTGGGGGGACTAGCGGCCTGAGGGGTACGCAGTATTTT. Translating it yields CSAGGTSGLRGTQYF.

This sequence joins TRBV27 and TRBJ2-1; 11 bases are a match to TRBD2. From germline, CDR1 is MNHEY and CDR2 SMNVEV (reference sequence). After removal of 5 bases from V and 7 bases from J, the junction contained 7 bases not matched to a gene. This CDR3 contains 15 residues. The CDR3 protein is CASSPSPSGRNEQFF. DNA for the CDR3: TGTGCCAGCAGTCCTAGTCCTAGCGGGAGGAATGAGCAGTTCTTC.

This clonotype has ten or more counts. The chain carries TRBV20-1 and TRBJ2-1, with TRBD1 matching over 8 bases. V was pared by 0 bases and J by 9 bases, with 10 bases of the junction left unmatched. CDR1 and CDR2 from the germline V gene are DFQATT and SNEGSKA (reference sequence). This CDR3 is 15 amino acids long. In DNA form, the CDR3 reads TGCAGTGCTAGAGATCTCGGACAGGGAGTTTTTGAGCAGTTCTTC. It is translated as CSARDLGQGVFEQFF.

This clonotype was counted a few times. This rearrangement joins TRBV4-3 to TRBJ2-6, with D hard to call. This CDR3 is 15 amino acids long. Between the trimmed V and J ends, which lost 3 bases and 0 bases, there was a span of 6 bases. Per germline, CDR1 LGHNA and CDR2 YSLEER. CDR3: CASSHGISGANVLTF. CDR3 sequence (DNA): TGCGCCAGCAGCCATGGGATCTCTGGGGCCAACGTCCTGACTTTC.

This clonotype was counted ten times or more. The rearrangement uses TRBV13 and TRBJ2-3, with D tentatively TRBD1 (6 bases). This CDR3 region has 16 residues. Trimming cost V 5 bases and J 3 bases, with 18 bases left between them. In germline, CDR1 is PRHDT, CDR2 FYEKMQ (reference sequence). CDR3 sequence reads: CASSPGTLGKTDTQYF. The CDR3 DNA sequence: TGTGCCAGCAGCCCCGGGACATTAGGGAAAACAGATACGCAGTATTTT.

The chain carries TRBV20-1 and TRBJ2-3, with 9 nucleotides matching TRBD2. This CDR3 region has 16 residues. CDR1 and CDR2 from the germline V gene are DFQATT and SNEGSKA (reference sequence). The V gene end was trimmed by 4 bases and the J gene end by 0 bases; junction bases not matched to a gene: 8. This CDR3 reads CSANSGGHISTDTQYF. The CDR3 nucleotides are TGCAGTGCTAACAGCGGGGGGCACATCAGCACAGATACGCAGTATTTT.

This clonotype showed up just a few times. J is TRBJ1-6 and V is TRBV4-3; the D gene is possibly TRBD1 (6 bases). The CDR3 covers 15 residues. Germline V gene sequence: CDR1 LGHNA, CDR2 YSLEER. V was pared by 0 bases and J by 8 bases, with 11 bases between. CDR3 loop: CASSQDQGRDSPLHF. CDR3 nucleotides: TGCGCCAGCAGCCAAGACCAGGGGCGGGATTCACCCCTCCACTTT.

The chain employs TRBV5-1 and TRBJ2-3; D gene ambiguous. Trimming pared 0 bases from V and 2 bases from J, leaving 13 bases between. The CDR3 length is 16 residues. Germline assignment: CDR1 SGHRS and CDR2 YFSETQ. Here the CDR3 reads CASSLEFWGNTDTQYF. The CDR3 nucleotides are TGCGCCAGCAGCTTGGAGTTCTGGGGAAACACAGATACGCAGTATTTT.

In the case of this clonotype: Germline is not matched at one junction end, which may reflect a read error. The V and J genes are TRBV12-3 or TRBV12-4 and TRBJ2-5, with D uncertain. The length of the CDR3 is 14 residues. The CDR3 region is CASSFKVFQEAQYF. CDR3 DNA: TGTGCCAGCAGTTTCAAAGTTTTCCAAGAGGCCCAGTACTTC.

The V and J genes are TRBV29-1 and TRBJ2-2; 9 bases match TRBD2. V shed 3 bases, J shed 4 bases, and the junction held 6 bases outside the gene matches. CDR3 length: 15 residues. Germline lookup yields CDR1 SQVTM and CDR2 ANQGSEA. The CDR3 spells CSVEAGTSRTGELFF. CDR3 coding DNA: TGCAGCGTTGAGGCCGGGACTAGCCGCACCGGGGAGCTGTTTTTT.

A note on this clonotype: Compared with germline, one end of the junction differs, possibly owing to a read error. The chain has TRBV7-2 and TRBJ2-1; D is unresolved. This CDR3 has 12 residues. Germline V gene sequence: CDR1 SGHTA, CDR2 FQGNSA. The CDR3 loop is CASSPSYYEQFF. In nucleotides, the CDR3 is TGTGCCAGCAGCCCCAGCTACTATGAGCAGTTCTTC.

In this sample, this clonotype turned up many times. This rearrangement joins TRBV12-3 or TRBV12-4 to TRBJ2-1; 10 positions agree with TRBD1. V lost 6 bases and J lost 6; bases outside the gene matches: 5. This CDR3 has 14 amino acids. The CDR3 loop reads CASRGQGMGNEQFF. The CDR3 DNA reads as TGTGCCAGCAGGGGACAGGGGATGGGCAATGAGCAGTTCTTC.

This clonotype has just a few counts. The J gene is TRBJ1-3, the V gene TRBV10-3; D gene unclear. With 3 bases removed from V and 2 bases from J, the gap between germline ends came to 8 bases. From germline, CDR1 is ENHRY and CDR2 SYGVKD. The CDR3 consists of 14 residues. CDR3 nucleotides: TGTGCCATCAGTGAACAGTTCCCTGGAAACACCATATATTTT. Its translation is CAISEQFPGNTIYF.

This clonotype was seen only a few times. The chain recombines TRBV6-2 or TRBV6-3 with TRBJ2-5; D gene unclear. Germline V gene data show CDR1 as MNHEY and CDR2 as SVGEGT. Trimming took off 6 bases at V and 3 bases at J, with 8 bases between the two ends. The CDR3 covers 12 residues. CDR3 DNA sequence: TGTGCCAGCAGATCAGGAGAAGAGACCCAGTACTTC. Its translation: CASRSGEETQYF.

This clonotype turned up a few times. As DNA, the CDR3 is TGTGCCAGCATCTCGACGGGGCCGGGCTATGGCTACACCTTC. Amino acid sequence: CASISTGPGYGYTF. V is TRBV12-3 or TRBV12-4 and J is TRBJ1-2; D might be TRBD1 (5 bases). V lost 7 bases and J 4 bases, leaving 16 bases between the germline ends. The CDR3 consists of 14 residues.

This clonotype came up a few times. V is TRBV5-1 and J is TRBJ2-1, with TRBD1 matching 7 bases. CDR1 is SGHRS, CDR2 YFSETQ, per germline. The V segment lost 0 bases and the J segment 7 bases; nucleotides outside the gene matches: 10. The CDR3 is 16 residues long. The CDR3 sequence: CASSLEVLGRGNEQFF. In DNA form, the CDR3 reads TGCGCCAGCAGCTTGGAGGTTTTGGGCAGGGGGAATGAGCAGTTCTTC.

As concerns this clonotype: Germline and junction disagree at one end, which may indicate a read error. The CDR3 reads CASSFWDWWGNEQLF. The CDR3 DNA is TGTGCCAGCAGCTTTTGGGATTGGTGGGGCAATGAGCAGCTCTTC. The chain is built from TRBV5-4 and TRBJ2-1; D is possibly TRBD1 (5 bases). Germline CDR1 is SGHNT and CDR2 is YYREEE (reference sequence). The CDR3 covers 15 residues.

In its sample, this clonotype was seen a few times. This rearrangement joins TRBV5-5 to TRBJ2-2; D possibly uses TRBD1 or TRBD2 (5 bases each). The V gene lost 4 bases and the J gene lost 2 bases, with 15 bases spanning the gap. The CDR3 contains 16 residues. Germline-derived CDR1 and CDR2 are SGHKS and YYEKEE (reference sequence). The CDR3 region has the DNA TGTGCCAGCAGCCAGGAGAGGGACGGAAACACCGGGGAGCTGTTTTTT. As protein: CASSQERDGNTGELFF.

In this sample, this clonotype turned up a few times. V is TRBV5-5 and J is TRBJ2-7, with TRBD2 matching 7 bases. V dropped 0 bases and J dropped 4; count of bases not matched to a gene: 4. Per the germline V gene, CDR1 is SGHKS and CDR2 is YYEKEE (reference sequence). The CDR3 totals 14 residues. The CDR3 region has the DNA TGTGCCAGCAGCTTGGCGGCTAGCGGTTACGAGCAGTACTTC. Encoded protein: CASSLAASGYEQYF.

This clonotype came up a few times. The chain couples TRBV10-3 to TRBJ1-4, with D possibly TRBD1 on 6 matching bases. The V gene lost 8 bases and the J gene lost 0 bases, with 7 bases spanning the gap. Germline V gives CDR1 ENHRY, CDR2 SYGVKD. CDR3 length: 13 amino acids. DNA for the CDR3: TGTGCCATCCGGACAGCAACTAATGAAAAACTGTTTTTT. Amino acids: CAIRTATNEKLFF.

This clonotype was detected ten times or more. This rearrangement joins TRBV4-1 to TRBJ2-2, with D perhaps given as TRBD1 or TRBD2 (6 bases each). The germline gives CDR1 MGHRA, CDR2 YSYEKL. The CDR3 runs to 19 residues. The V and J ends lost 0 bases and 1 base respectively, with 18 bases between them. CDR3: CASSQDLRIGGLNTGELFF. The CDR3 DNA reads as TGCGCCAGCAGCCAAGATCTACGTATAGGGGGACTGAACACCGGGGAGCTGTTTTTT.